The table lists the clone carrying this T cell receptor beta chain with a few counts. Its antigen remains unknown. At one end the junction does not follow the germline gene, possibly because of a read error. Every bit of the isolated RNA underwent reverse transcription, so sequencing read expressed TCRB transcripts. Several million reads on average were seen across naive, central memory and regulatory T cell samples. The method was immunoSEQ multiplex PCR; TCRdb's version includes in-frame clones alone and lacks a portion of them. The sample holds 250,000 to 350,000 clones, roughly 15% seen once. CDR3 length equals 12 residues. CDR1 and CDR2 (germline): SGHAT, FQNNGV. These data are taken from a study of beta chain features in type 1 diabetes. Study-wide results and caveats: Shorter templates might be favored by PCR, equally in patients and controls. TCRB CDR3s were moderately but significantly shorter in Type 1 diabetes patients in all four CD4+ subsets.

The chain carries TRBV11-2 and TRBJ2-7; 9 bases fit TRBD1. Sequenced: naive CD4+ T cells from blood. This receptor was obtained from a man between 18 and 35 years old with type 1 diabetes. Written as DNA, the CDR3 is TGTGCCAGCAGCTCCCAAATGGGACAGGGCTTCTTC. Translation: CASSSQMGQGFF.